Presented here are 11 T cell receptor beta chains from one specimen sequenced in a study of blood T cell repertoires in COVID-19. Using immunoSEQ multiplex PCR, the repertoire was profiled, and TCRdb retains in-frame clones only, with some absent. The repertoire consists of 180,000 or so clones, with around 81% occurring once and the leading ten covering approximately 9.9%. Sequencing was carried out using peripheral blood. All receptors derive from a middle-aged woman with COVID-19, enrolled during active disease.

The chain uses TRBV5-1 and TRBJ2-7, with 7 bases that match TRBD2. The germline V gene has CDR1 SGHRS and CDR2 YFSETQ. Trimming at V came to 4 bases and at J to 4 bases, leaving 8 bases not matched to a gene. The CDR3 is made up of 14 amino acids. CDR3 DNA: TGCGCCAGCAGCCCACCTACTAGCGCGTACGAGCAGTACTTC. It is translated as CASSPPTSAYEQYF.

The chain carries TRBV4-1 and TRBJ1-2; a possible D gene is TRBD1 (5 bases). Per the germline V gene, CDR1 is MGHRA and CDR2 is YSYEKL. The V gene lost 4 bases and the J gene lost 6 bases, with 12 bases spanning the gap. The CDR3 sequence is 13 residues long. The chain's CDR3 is CASSPPKGHGYTF. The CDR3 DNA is TGCGCCAGCAGCCCCCCCAAGGGGCATGGCTACACCTTC.

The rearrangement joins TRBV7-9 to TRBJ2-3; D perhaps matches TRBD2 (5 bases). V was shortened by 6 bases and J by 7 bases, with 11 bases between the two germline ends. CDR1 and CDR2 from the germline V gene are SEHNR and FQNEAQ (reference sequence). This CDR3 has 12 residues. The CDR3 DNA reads TGTGCCAGCAGTCGAGGGTGGAATACGCAGTATTTT. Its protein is CASSRGWNTQYF.

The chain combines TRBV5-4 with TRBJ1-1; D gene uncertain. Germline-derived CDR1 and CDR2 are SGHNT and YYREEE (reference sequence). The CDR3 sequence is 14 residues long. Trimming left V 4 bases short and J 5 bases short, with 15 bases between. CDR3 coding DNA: TGTGCCAGCAGCCCGTGGGGAGTGTTGACTGAAGCTTTCTTT. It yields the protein CASSPWGVLTEAFF.

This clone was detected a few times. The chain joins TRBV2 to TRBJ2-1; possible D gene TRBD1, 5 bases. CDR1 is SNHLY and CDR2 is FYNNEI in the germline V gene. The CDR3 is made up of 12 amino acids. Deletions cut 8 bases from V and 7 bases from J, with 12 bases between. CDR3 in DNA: TGTGCCAGCGATCCAGGGTCTAATGAGCAGTTCTTC. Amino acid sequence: CASDPGSNEQFF.

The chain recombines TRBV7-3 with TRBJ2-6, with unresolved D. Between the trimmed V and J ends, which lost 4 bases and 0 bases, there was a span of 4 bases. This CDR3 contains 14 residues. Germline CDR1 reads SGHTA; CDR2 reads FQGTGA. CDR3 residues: CASSSSSGANVLTF. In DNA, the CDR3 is TGTGCCAGCAGCTCCAGCTCTGGGGCCAACGTCCTGACTTTC.

This CDR3 is CATSRELRGSDYGYTF. As DNA, the CDR3 is TGTGCCACCAGCAGAGAGTTACGGGGGTCCGACTATGGCTACACCTTC. The chain joins TRBV15 to TRBJ1-2; D is possibly TRBD1 (5 bases). The germline V and J ends were trimmed by 0 bases and 3 bases, with 14 bases remaining between them. The CDR3 has 16 amino acids. Germline V gene data show CDR1 as LNHNV and CDR2 as YYDKDF (reference sequence).

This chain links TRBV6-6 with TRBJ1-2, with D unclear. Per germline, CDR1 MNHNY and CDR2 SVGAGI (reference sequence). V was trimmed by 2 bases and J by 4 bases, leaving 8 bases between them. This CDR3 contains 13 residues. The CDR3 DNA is TGTGCCAGCAGTTACGCGGAGGCCTATGGCTACACCTTC. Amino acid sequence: CASSYAEAYGYTF.

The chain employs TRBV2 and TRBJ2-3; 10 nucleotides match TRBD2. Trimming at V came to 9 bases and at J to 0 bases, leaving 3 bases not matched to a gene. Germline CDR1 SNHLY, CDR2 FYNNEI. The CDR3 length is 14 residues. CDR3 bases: TGTGCCAGAGGACTAGCGGCTAGCACAGATACGCAGTATTTT. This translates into CARGLAASTDTQYF.

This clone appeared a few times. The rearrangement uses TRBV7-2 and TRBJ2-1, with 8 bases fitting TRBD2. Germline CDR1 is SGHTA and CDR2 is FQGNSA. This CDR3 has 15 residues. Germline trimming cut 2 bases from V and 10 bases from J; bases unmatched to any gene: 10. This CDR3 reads CASSLSGRAGGEQFF. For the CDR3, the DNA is TGTGCCAGCAGCTTATCCGGGAGGGCCGGGGGCGAGCAGTTCTTC.

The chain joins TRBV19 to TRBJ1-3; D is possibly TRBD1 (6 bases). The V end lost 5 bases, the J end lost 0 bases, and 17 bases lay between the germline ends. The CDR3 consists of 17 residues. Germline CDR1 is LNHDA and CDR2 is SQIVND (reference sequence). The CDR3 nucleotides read TGTGCCAGTAGTTGTCTTCCACGGGACAACTCTGGAAACACCATATATTTT. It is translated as CASSCLPRDNSGNTIYF.